Presented here are 3 T cell receptor beta chains from one specimen sequenced in a study of blood T cell repertoires in COVID-19 (dated by TCRdb to the early 2020s). Library construction relied on the immunoSEQ multiplex PCR assay. TCRdb carries this immuneACCESS record with in-frame sequences only. Its versions omit some clonotypes, under half of them owing to an unresolved V gene in the studies checked, with the rest unexplained. For this sample there are under 200,000 clones; 82% appear just once. 5.2% of the sample lies in the top ten. The sample was PBMCs or T cells enriched from blood (not recorded which). The receptor set was obtained from a woman aged 55-70 years with acute COVID-19.

On this clone itself: Other DNA sequences in the same sample also yield this CDR3. The chain couples TRBV27 to TRBJ2-7, with 9 bases matching TRBD2. Germline CDR1 MNHEY, CDR2 SMNVEV (reference sequence). The CDR3 sequence is 13 residues long. With V trimmed by 3 bases and J by 4 bases, 1 base remained unmatched. CDR3 sequence: CASSLSGGYEQYV. The CDR3 DNA reads TGTGCCAGCAGTTTGAGCGGGGGGTACGAGCAGTACGTC.

The chain links TRBV10-2 to TRBJ1-2, with a possible D match to TRBD1 (5 bases). Germline V CDR1 and CDR2: WSHSY, SAAADI. V was cut by 2 bases and J by 4 bases, with 5 bases left in between. The CDR3 is 12 amino acids. In nucleotides, the CDR3 is TGCGCCAGCAGTGAGAGGGGCTATGGCTACACCTTC. This codes for CASSERGYGYTF.

This sequence joins TRBV7-2 and TRBJ1-6; perhaps TRBD1 as D (6 bases). This CDR3 spans 14 amino acids. CDR1 is SGHTA and CDR2 is FQGNSA in the germline V gene. Trimming removed 5 bases from V and 12 bases from J, with 17 bases in between. The CDR3 reads CASSTEGGLEPLHF. The CDR3 coding sequence is TGTGCCAGCAGCACAGAGGGGGGACTAGAACCCCTCCACTTT.